The entry below describes one TCR beta chain. This clone was detected a few times. This clone's antigen is unknown. Per-base quality was not reported, and no clone a single base away is much larger than it. The High Capacity cDNA Reverse Transcription Kit was used to reverse transcribe all of the isolated RNA, meaning that expressed TCRB transcripts were what got sequenced. Deep immunoSEQ sequencing was performed on naive, central memory and regulatory T cell samples, with an average of roughly 3.5 million total reads per sample. Sorted cells were lysed in RLT buffer, and RNA was extracted using DNase-treated RNeasy Micro or Mini kits according to cell number. Each cell subset was processed separately to prevent cross-contamination, with patient and healthy donor samples processed together. The immunoSEQ multiplex PCR was used to amplify TCRB sequences from cDNA, yielding 87-bp fragments that span the CDR3 region. The amplicons were sequenced using the Illumina HiSeq platform. As for how the authors treated the data: PCR bias was corrected computationally using synthetic template baselines, and reads within Hamming distance 2 were collapsed, with unmergeable singletons discarded. Reads were aligned against IMGT to assign V, D and J genes, CDR3 length and insertions or deletions at six rearrangement sites. Within each subset, clonotype counts were normalized to sorted cell number, after which true diversity and Gini coefficients were computed with the tcR R package. The overlap coefficient, calculated on TCRB nucleotide sequences, was used to measure repertoire sharing. Entries here come from immuneACCESS through TCRdb and include only in-frame sequences with V and J called. Some clones fail to appear in such tables; in the studies checked, an unresolved V gene covers under half of the shortfall, and the cause of the remainder is unknown. V, J and clone size derive from that table, while D and trimming were established from the DNA sequence. Counted in this sample were 150,000 to 190,000 clones; approximately 10% of them appeared once. The ten top clones hold roughly 1.9% of the sample.

The data originate from a study of beta chain features in type 1 diabetes (dated by TCRdb to 2016 to 2019). In the study overall: No differences in mean age, gender distribution, total cell number or subset yield were found between patients and healthy donors. A total of 90 million to 120 million sorted cells were examined across all samples, and a strong correlation was observed between cell number per subset and RNA yield. In the study, TCRB repertoires of sorted circulating CD4+ T cell subsets from recently diagnosed type 1 diabetes patients were compared with those of matched healthy donors. Regulatory and stem cell-like memory subsets were isolated from only 8 patients and 8 healthy donors, whereas naive and central memory subsets came from all 30 or so donors. General findings and caveats noted by the study authors: PCR may preferentially amplify shorter templates, but because patient and control samples were amplified and corrected together, any resulting skew would affect both groups equally. Fewer insertions and more nucleotide deletions at VDJ recombination sites were observed in patients with type 1 diabetes, implying thymic rearrangement abnormalities. A moderate but significant shortening of TCRB CDR3 length was observed in type 1 diabetes patients in all four CD4+ subsets. Because small numbers of individuals were included in the HLA sub-analyses, any influence of HLA type on TCRB rearrangement was left unresolved. The naive, central memory and regulatory TCRB repertoires appeared to resemble one another more closely among patients than among healthy donors. Because cDNA was sequenced instead of genomic DNA, activated cells with high expression could be over-represented, although the groups did not differ in activation or CD3 levels.

A single peripheral blood draw of around 0.11 L on average was collected from each donor into heparinised tubes. A BD FACSAria II and a panel including CD45RO, CCR7, CD25, CD127, CD95 and CD27 were used to sort naive, central memory, regulatory and stem cell-like memory CD4+ T cells. Purity was above 95% for every sorted population. PBMCs were isolated immediately by Lymphoprep density gradient centrifugation and stained directly without culture. Samples were stained and sorted in pairs, with one healthy donor and one patient per experiment, so that batch effects were minimized. Via the germline V gene, CDR1 is SGHTA and CDR2 FQGNSA. From the cysteine up to the phenylalanine, the CDR3 has a length of 13 residues. The retained sequence is limited to the CDR3, 39 bases, with the frame set at the first base. Trimming takes 3 bases off V and 6 bases off J; junction bases not matched to a gene: 3.

The sample comprised central memory CD4+ T cells from blood. The sequence joins TRBV7-2 to TRBJ1-2, with 8 middle bases fitting TRBD1. This TCR was sampled from a man aged 18-30 years in good health. CDR3 sequence: CASSFQGAHGYTF. The DNA is TGTGCCAGCAGCTTCCAGGGGGCGCATGGCTACACCTTC.